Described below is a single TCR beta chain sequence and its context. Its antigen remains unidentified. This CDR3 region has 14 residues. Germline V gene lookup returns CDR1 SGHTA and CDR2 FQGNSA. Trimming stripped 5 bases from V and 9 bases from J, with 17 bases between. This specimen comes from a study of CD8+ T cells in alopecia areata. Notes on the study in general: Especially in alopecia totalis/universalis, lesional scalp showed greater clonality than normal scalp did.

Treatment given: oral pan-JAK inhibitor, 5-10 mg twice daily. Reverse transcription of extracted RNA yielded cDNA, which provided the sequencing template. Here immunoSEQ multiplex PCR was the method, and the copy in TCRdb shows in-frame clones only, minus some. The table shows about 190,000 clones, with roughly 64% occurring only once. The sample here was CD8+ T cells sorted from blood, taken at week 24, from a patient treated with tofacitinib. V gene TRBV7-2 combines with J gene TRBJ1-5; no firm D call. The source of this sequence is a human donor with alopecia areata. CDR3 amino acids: CASSRTYWGLPQHF. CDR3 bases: TGTGCCAGCAGCCGAACCTACTGGGGTTTGCCCCAGCATTTT.